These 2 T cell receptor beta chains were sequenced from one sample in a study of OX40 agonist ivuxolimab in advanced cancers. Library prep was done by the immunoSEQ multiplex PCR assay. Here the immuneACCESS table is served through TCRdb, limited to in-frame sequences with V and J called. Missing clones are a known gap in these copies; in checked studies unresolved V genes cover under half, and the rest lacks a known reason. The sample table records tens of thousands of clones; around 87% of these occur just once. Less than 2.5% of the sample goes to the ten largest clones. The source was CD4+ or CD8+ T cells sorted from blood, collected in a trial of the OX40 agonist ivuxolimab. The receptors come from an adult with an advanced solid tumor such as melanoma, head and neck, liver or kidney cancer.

CDR3 bases: TGCGCCAGTAGACAGGGCTCTGGGGCCAACGTCCTGACTTTC. Amino acid sequence: CASRQGSGANVLTF. J is TRBJ2-6 and V is TRBV5-1; 7 positions agree with TRBD1. The trim removed 8 bases at V and 0 bases at J, leaving 2 bases unmatched. Per the germline V gene, CDR1 is SGHRS and CDR2 is YFSETQ. The CDR3 has 14 residues. Full variable domain (rest looked up from reference TRBV5-1 and TRBJ2-6): KAGVTQTPRYLIKTRGQQVTLSCSPISGHRSVSWYQQTPGQGLQFLFEYFSETQRNKGNFPGRFSGRQFSNSRSEMNVSTLELGDSALYLCASRQGSGANVLTFGAGSRLTVL.

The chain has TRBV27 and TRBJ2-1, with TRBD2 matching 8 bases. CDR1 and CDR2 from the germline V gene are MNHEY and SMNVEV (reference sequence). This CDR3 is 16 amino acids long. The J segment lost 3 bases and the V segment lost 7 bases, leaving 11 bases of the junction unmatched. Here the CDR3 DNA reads TGTGCCAGCACCGGCCCCAGCGGGAGTATCTACAATGAGCAGTTCTTC. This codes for CASTGPSGSIYNEQFF.